The 25 T cell receptor beta chains in this list originate from one sample, sequenced in a study of blood T cells in healthy people across ages. Combining a sample-barcoded 5' primer with a J-beta primer mix, a second PCR ran for roughly 7 to 12 cycles. MiXCR, applied by TCRdb to the 5' RACE reads, yields one record per CDR3 protein. The table lists approximately 800,000 distinct CDR3 sequences, 25% of them singletons, with roughly 3.5% in the top ten. The data were also submitted as part of a second study, on T cells of mothers and their children.

The sequenced sample was blood. The receptor source for this set is a boy aged 5-17 years in good health.

With respect to this clonotype: This CDR3 is missing its conserved last phenylalanine or tryptophan, likely due to a read error. The chain is built from TRBV10-3 and TRBJ2-5, with D possibly matching TRBD2 (5 bases). V shed 6 bases and J shed 2 bases, with 10 bases lying between them. CDR3 size: 13 residues. Germline V lookup: CDR1 ENHRY, CDR2 SYGVKD. The chain's CDR3 is CAIRGDVQETQYS. CDR3 nucleotide sequence: TGTGCCATCAGGGGAGACGTTCAAGAGACCCAGTACTCC.

This clonotype was seen a handful of times. The chain links TRBV21-1 to TRBJ1-6; TRBD1 was called by the table and not checked on the DNA. TRBV21-1 is a known pseudogene. CDR3 length: 18 residues. This CDR3 reads CASSKGDSQSSYNSPLHF. CDR3 bases: TGTGCCAGCAGCAAAGGGGACAGCCAGAGCTCCTATAATTCACCCCTCCACTTT.

The DNA of the CDR3 is TGTGCCAGCAATGGGGTACAAGAGACCCAGTACTTC. Its translation: CASNGVQETQYF. This chain connects TRBV28 to TRBJ2-5; D ambiguous. The CDR3 length is 12 residues. V lost 7 bases and J lost 2, with 8 bases in between. Germline CDR1 and CDR2: MDHEN and SYDVKM.

This clonotype occurred a few times. This rearrangement joins TRBV16 to TRBJ2-4, with 9 nucleotides matching TRBD2. The V gene end was trimmed by 4 bases and the J gene end by 0 bases; junction bases not matched to a gene: 7. This CDR3 comprises 17 residues. Germline loops: CDR1 KGHSY, CDR2 FQNENV. This chain's CDR3 is CASSLGLANLAKNIQYF. The CDR3 DNA reads as TGTGCCAGCAGCCTCGGACTAGCGAATCTAGCCAAAAACATTCAGTACTTC.

This chain connects TRBV5-1 to TRBJ2-1; tentative D call: TRBD2 (6 bases). Germline CDR1 reads SGHRS; CDR2 reads YFSETQ. The CDR3 totals 15 residues. The V gene lost 0 bases and the J gene lost 5 bases, with 12 bases spanning the gap. CDR3 DNA: TGCGCCAGCAGCTTGGACGCTAGCGCCGACAATGAGCAGTTCTTC. Amino acid sequence: CASSLDASADNEQFF.

This clonotype was observed many times. The genes are TRBV5-1 and TRBJ2-5; D is unclear. Germline-derived CDR1 and CDR2 are SGHRS and YFSETQ. V shed 0 bases and J shed 0 bases, with 9 bases lying between them. The CDR3 length is 15 residues. CDR3 coding DNA: TGCGCCAGCAGCTTGGGAGGTACCTACCAAGAGACCCAGTACTTC. Its translation: CASSLGGTYQETQYF.

This clonotype was counted a few times. This chain connects TRBV28 to TRBJ2-3; D not certain. Germline V gives CDR1 MDHEN, CDR2 SYDVKM. V lost 6 bases to trimming and J lost 0 bases, with 13 bases between them. This CDR3 spans 15 amino acids. Here the CDR3 reads CASSLRLGSTDTQYF. The CDR3, as DNA: TGTGCCAGCAGCCTCCGACTGGGGAGCACAGATACGCAGTATTTT.

About this clonotype itself: Germline and junction disagree at one end, which may indicate a read error. This rearrangement joins TRBV18 to TRBJ2-2; D is unresolved. This CDR3 contains 14 residues. Germline V gene sequence: CDR1 KGHSH, CDR2 LQKENI. CDR3 region: CANSPIIDTGELFF. CDR3 nucleotides: TGTGCCAACTCACCAATAATTGACACCGGGGAGCTGTTTTTT.

This clonotype was detected a few times. The chain employs TRBV7-9 and TRBJ1-1, with D perhaps matching TRBD1 (5 bases). CDR1 and CDR2 from the germline V gene are SEHNR and FQNEAQ (reference sequence). This CDR3 has 16 residues. V was cut by 1 base and J by 4 bases, with 16 bases left in between. CDR3 in amino acids: CASSLVLSGLGTEAFF. CDR3 in DNA: TGTGCCAGCAGCTTAGTACTGTCAGGGCTGGGCACTGAAGCTTTCTTT.

The chain is built from TRBV7-2 and TRBJ2-1; D unclear. V was cut by 5 bases and J by 6 bases, with 11 bases left in between. The length of the CDR3 is 13 residues. Per germline, CDR1 SGHTA and CDR2 FQGNSA. The CDR3 DNA sequence: TGTGCCAGCAGCCCTTTTACAGCCAATGAGCAGTTCTTC. Its protein is CASSPFTANEQFF.

The chain employs TRBV6-5 and TRBJ2-3; possibly TRBD2 for D (6 bases). The V end was cut by 10 bases, the J end by 2 bases, with 10 bases between. The CDR3 has 12 amino acids. Germline V CDR1 and CDR2: MNHEY, SVGAGI. Written as DNA, the CDR3 is TGTGCCACTCGGGGGAACACAGATACGCAGTATTTT. It codes for CATRGNTDTQYF.

This rearrangement joins TRBV20-1 to TRBJ2-5; tentative D call: TRBD1 (6 bases). This CDR3 region has 14 residues. Trimming stripped 5 bases from V and 2 bases from J, with 15 bases between. Germline V gives CDR1 DFQATT, CDR2 SNEGSKA (reference sequence). The chain's CDR3 is CSAARGPLQETQYF. Written as DNA, the CDR3 is TGCAGTGCTGCCAGGGGACCTTTACAAGAGACCCAGTACTTC.

There are many counts of this clonotype. The chain couples TRBV11-1 to TRBJ2-3; TRBD2 matches at 8 bases. This CDR3 is built from 14 residues. The trim removed 4 bases at V and 6 bases at J, leaving 6 bases unmatched. Germline values: CDR1 SGHAT, CDR2 FQDESV (reference sequence). The DNA of the CDR3 is TGTGCCAGCAGCTCTAGCGGGTTAGGGGATACGCAGTATTTT. Translating it yields CASSSSGLGDTQYF.

This clonotype was observed a handful of times. The rearrangement links TRBV6-5 to TRBJ2-5; unclear D gene. Trimming left V 8 bases short and J 0 bases short, with 10 bases between. Per the germline V gene, CDR1 is MNHEY and CDR2 is SVGAGI. CDR3 size: 13 residues. For the CDR3, the DNA is TGTGCCAGCCGAAATGCATACCAAGAGACCCAGTACTTC. Its protein product is CASRNAYQETQYF.

The chain links TRBV5-5 to TRBJ1-2; 8 bases are a match to TRBD1. CDR1 is SGHKS, CDR2 YYEKEE, per germline (reference sequence). J lost 8 bases, V lost 2 bases, and 11 bases had no gene match. The CDR3 loop spans 15 amino acids. The CDR3 sequence: CASSLADRGLWGYTF. The CDR3 region has the DNA TGTGCCAGCAGCTTAGCAGACAGGGGATTGTGGGGCTACACCTTC.

The gene calls are TRBV9 and TRBJ2-7, with D perhaps matching TRBD1 or TRBD2 (5 bases each). This CDR3 has 15 residues. V shed 3 bases and J shed 7 bases, with 20 bases lying between them. Germline CDR1 and CDR2: SGDLS and YYNGEE. CDR3 residues: CASSEQTGTADEQYF. The DNA of the CDR3 is TGTGCCAGCAGCGAACAAACCGGGACGGCGGATGAGCAGTACTTC.

This clonotype turned up a few times. V and J are TRBV10-3 and TRBJ2-2; 13 nucleotides match TRBD2. V lost 0 bases, J lost 4 bases, and 5 bases stayed unmatched. Germline CDR1 is ENHRY and CDR2 is SYGVKD. The CDR3 consists of 18 residues. The CDR3 protein is CAISESLAGGPGTGELFF. The CDR3 DNA is TGTGCCATCAGTGAGTCACTAGCGGGAGGGCCTGGCACCGGGGAGCTGTTTTTT.

The CDR3 spells CASSSYTGDFEAFF. CDR3 coding DNA: TGTGCCAGCAGCAGTTATACAGGGGACTTTGAAGCTTTCTTT. This chain links TRBV6-2 or TRBV6-3 with TRBJ1-1; 7 bases match TRBD1. Trimming removed 6 bases from V and 7 bases from J; junction bases left unmatched: 11. Germline-derived CDR1 and CDR2 are MNHEY and SVGEGT. The CDR3 sequence is 14 residues long.

V and J are TRBV29-1 and TRBJ2-1, with D possibly being TRBD2 (6 bases). CDR3 length equals 16 residues. Looked up from germline, CDR1 is SQVTM and CDR2 is ANQGSEA. The germline V and J ends were trimmed by 0 bases and 0 bases, with 12 bases remaining between them. The DNA for the CDR3 is TGCAGCGTTGAAGAAGGTCGCGGGAACTCCTACAATGAGCAGTTCTTC. This translates into CSVEEGRGNSYNEQFF.

The gene calls are TRBV2 and TRBJ2-5; D possibly uses TRBD1 or TRBD2 (5 bases each). The CDR3 consists of 17 residues. Germline V lookup: CDR1 SNHLY, CDR2 FYNNEI. V dropped 10 bases and J dropped 2 bases, with 26 bases sitting between them. CDR3 bases: TGTGCCACCCGAGGGGTTCTAGCCTTACTTACACAAGAGACCCAGTACTTC. Protein sequence: CATRGVLALLTQETQYF.

There are a few counts of this clonotype. J is TRBJ2-1 and V is TRBV12-3 or TRBV12-4; the D gene is possibly TRBD2 (5 bases). V lost 7 bases, J lost 9 bases, and 16 bases lay in between. The CDR3 is made up of 13 amino acids. For the CDR3, the DNA is TGTGCCAGCACCCCGTGGGGAGTGGGTGAGCAGTTCTTC. This codes for CASTPWGVGEQFF.

This clonotype was seen a few times. This chain connects TRBV7-2 to TRBJ2-5; D gene ambiguous. The J call may be wrong; the DNA end is better matched by TRBJ2-1. Germline assignment: CDR1 SGHTA and CDR2 FQGNSA. This CDR3 is 13 amino acids long. The CDR3 DNA sequence: TGTGCCAGCAGCGAAACTAACTACAATGAGCAGTTCTTC. As protein: CASSETNYNEQFF.

The chain uses TRBV27 and TRBJ1-6; 7 bases are shared with TRBD1. This CDR3 region has 16 residues. With 6 bases clipped from V and 7 bases from J, the junction kept 12 bases outside the gene matches. Germline-derived CDR1 and CDR2 are MNHEY and SMNVEV (reference sequence). Written as DNA, the CDR3 is TGTGCCAGCAGGACCACGACAGGGTGGGGAAATTCACCCCTCCACTTT. Its protein is CASRTTTGWGNSPLHF.

The chain links TRBV29-1 to TRBJ1-1; 7 bases fit TRBD1. Germline loops: CDR1 SQVTM, CDR2 ANQGSEA. This CDR3 has 14 residues. Trimming cost V 2 bases and J 1 base; bases outside gene matches: 4. The CDR3 nucleotides read TGCAGCGTTGAATCGGGACAGCCGAACACTGAAGCTTTCTTT. Its translation is CSVESGQPNTEAFF.

In this sample, this clonotype turned up once. The chain joins TRBV7-9 to TRBJ1-1; D is uncertain. The CDR3 length is 12 residues. Germline CDR1 is SEHNR and CDR2 is FQNEAQ (reference sequence). The CDR3 protein is CISQQIGPEAFF. DNA for the CDR3: TGTATCAGCCAACAGATTGGGCCTGAAGCTTTCTTT.